What follows describes a single T cell receptor (beta chain). Measured with immunoSEQ multiplex PCR; TCRdb has only the in-frame clones, and not every one. The table has roughly 80,000 clones, 80% to 95% seen once. The CDR3 contains 17 residues. CDR1 is MDHEN, CDR2 SYDVKM, per germline. V dropped 1 base and J dropped 0 bases, with 15 bases sitting between them. These data are taken from a study of OX40 agonist ivuxolimab in advanced cancers. Study summary: Three patients responded partially, comprising one with hepatocellular carcinoma and two with cutaneous melanoma.

V usage is TRBV28 and J usage is TRBJ1-1, with D possibly matching TRBD1 (5 bases). This sample comprised CD4+ or CD8+ T cells sorted from blood, obtained in a trial of the OX40 agonist ivuxolimab. The TCR originated in an adult with an advanced solid tumor such as melanoma, head and neck, liver or kidney cancer. CDR3 nucleotides: TGTGCCAGCAGTTTATCCGGGGCAGGGCGCATGAACACTGAAGCTTTCTTT. Its translation: CASSLSGAGRMNTEAFF.